One T cell receptor (beta chain) is described in this entry. The antigen remains unidentified. The sample originates from a study of cytomegalovirus exposure and HLA in healthy donors. Study-level information: In a later analysis, the roughly 120 validation repertoires were reported to have used the same platform as the roughly 730 first-cohort repertoires.

Germline V lookup: CDR1 SGHKS, CDR2 YYEKEE (reference sequence). V shed 1 base, J shed 3 bases, and the junction held 3 bases outside the gene matches. This CDR3 region has 14 residues. Repertoires were generated with immunoSEQ multiplex PCR, while TCRdb's copy carries only in-frame clones and drops some. Among roughly 52,000 clones, 85% to 95% were seen once, and the ten largest hold roughly 1.8%. Study-wide results and caveats: TCR sequences were mostly rare, though some public TCRs occurred in many donors.

The specimen was PBMCs. This sequence was found in a woman between 18 and 30 years old in good health and CMV-seropositive. V usage is TRBV5-5 and J usage is TRBJ1-1, with 7 bases aligning to TRBD1. Written as DNA, the CDR3 is TGTGCCAGCAGCTTGCAAGGGGGCGACACTGAAGCTTTCTTT. Amino acid sequence: CASSLQGGDTEAFF.